The next 4 T cell receptor beta chains were all read from a single sample in a study of technical replicates of blood from several donors. TCRdb's copy holds only in-frame clones and misses some; the assay was immunoSEQ multiplex PCR. The sample includes roughly 79,000 clones, around 96% of them seen just once. Sequenced sample: T cells isolated from PBMCs. These receptors were collected from a human donor in good health.

V is TRBV14 and J is TRBJ1-5; unclear D gene. The germline V gene has CDR1 SGHDN and CDR2 FVKESK. The CDR3 consists of 13 residues. V gave up 0 bases and J gave up 7 bases, with 7 bases separating them. The CDR3 bases are TGTGCCAGCAGCCAAGATCACCGGCAGCCCCAGCATTTT. Encoded protein: CASSQDHRQPQHF.

This chain uses TRBV5-1 with TRBJ1-1; a possible D gene is TRBD1 (6 bases). There are 12 residues in the CDR3. Germline lookup yields CDR1 SGHRS and CDR2 YFSETQ. Between the trimmed V and J ends, which lost 4 bases and 8 bases, there was a span of 12 bases. This chain's CDR3 is CASSLGQNEAFF. The DNA of the CDR3 is TGCGCCAGCAGCCTGGGACAAAACGAAGCTTTCTTT.

The table lists this clone with a count of one. The chain links TRBV27 to TRBJ2-5, with D possibly TRBD2 on 5 matching bases. Germline lookup yields CDR1 MNHEY and CDR2 SMNVEV (reference sequence). V lost 5 bases and J 1 base, leaving 14 bases between the germline ends. The CDR3 sequence is 15 residues long. The chain's CDR3 is CASSAYPSSQETQYF. The CDR3 bases are TGTGCCAGCAGTGCCTATCCTAGCAGCCAAGAGACCCAGTACTTC.

The chain carries TRBV9 and TRBJ1-2; TRBD1 matches 9 bases. V gave up 3 bases and J gave up 4 bases; unmatched junction bases: 1. The CDR3 totals 13 residues. Germline loops: CDR1 SGDLS, CDR2 YYNGEE. DNA for the CDR3: TGTGCCAGCAGCGCGGACAGGGGCTATGGCTACACCTTC. It yields the protein CASSADRGYGYTF.